The 18 T cell receptor beta chains below all came from one sample that was sequenced in a study of blood T cell repertoires in COVID-19. This table comes from immunoSEQ multiplex PCR, and its TCRdb copy is limited to in-frame clones, with some not included. The sample has 400,000 to 500,000 clones, roughly 90% seen once. Sequenced: PBMCs or T cells enriched from blood (not recorded which). Receptor source: a woman aged 18 to 35 who had been exposed to COVID-19.

This clone was observed a few times. The chain couples TRBV6-5 to TRBJ1-1; no clear D. Trimming took 6 bases from V and 0 from J, leaving 8 bases between them. This CDR3 comprises 13 residues. Germline-derived CDR1 and CDR2 are MNHEY and SVGAGI. The CDR3 protein is CASRTSMNTEAFF. CDR3 DNA: TGTGCCAGCAGGACAAGTATGAACACTGAAGCTTTCTTT.

V and J are TRBV11-3 and TRBJ2-3, with D possibly TRBD1 on 5 matching bases. Germline loops: CDR1 SGHNT, CDR2 YENEEA. V dropped 3 bases and J dropped 4 bases, with 20 bases sitting between them. The CDR3 consists of 17 residues. Here the CDR3 reads CASSFRGSERSSDTQYF. The DNA for the CDR3 is TGTGCCAGCAGCTTTAGGGGTTCGGAGCGTTCGTCAGATACGCAGTATTTT.

The chain combines TRBV2 with TRBJ2-5; TRBD2 matches 8 bases. Germline trimming cut 7 bases from V and 1 base from J; bases unmatched to any gene: 8. The germline V gene encodes CDR1 SNHLY and CDR2 FYNNEI. The CDR3 contains 15 residues. Here the CDR3 reads CASKASTSGQETQYF. CDR3 bases: TGTGCCAGCAAGGCTTCAACTAGCGGCCAAGAGACCCAGTACTTC.

The rearrangement uses TRBV19 and TRBJ2-7; 7 bases line up with TRBD2. This CDR3 comprises 13 residues. With V trimmed by 4 bases and J by 3 bases, 3 bases remained unmatched. From germline, CDR1 is LNHDA and CDR2 SQIVND (reference sequence). The CDR3 DNA follows: TGTGCCAGTAGTAGAGGGACTAACTACGAGCAGTACTTC. This gives the protein CASSRGTNYEQYF.

The rearrangement joins TRBV27 to TRBJ2-7; 9 nucleotides agree with TRBD1. With V trimmed by 6 bases and J by 2 bases, 2 bases remained unmatched. Germline V gives CDR1 MNHEY, CDR2 SMNVEV (reference sequence). The CDR3 spans 13 residues. CDR3 nucleotides: TGTGCCAGCAGGGACAGGGGTACCTACGAGCAGTACTTC. Its translation is CASRDRGTYEQYF.

The genes are TRBV30 and TRBJ2-1, with a tentative D call TRBD1 (5 bases). The CDR3 has 14 residues. CDR1 is GTSNPN and CDR2 is SVGIG in the germline V gene (reference sequence). Trimming shortened V by 0 bases and J by 6 bases, and 12 bases separated the two germline ends. CDR3 bases: TGTGCCTGGAGTGTGGTAGGGGCCTTCAATGAGCAGTTCTTC. It codes for CAWSVVGAFNEQFF.

This clone has only a few counts. V usage is TRBV5-6 and J usage is TRBJ2-7; TRBD2 aligns across 11 bases. Germline trimming cut 4 bases from V and 3 bases from J; bases unmatched to any gene: 3. Germline CDR1 reads SGHDT; CDR2 reads YYEEEE. The CDR3 is 14 residues long. The CDR3 is CASSTSGSGYEQYF. In nucleotides, the CDR3 is TGTGCCAGCAGCACTAGCGGGAGCGGCTACGAGCAGTACTTC.

The J gene is TRBJ2-7, the V gene TRBV21-1; TRBD2 was called by the table and not checked on the DNA. TRBV21-1 is classified as a pseudogene. The CDR3 consists of 16 residues. CDR3 sequence: CASSMTSGSLRGEQYF. Written as DNA, the CDR3 is TGTGCCAGCAGCATGACTAGCGGGAGTCTCCGGGGCGAGCAGTACTTC.

V and J are TRBV11-1 and TRBJ1-2, with 11 bases that match TRBD1. The CDR3 extends over 15 amino acids. The V gene end was trimmed by 5 bases and the J gene end by 4 bases; junction bases not matched to a gene: 6. Per germline, CDR1 SGHAT and CDR2 FQDESV (reference sequence). CDR3 sequence (DNA): TGTGCCAGCAGCCATACCGGACAGGGGGCCTATGGCTACACCTTC. Protein: CASSHTGQGAYGYTF.

The table lists this clone with a count of one. The V gene is TRBV9, the J gene TRBJ2-3; D not resolved. The CDR3 is 13 residues long. CDR1 is SGDLS and CDR2 is YYNGEE in the germline V gene. V was pared by 4 bases and J by 5 bases, with 11 bases between. The CDR3 reads CASSYRPGDTQYF. In DNA, the CDR3 is TGTGCCAGCAGCTATCGCCCGGGAGATACGCAGTATTTT. Looking up the rest from reference TRBV9 and TRBJ2-3 gives the full variable domain: DSGVTQTPKHLITATGQRVTLRCSPRSGDLSVYWYQQSLDQGLQFLIQYYNGEERAKGNILERFSAQQFPDLHSELNLSSLELGDSALYFCASSYRPGDTQYFGPGTRLTVL.

This clone has more than one count but fewer than ten. In DNA, the CDR3 is TGTGCCAGCAGCTTAGAGACAGGGCGGACCCTCCACTTT. This codes for CASSLETGRTLHF. This chain joins TRBV7-9 and TRBJ1-6, with 7 nucleotides matching TRBD1. CDR3 length: 13 residues. The germline V gene has CDR1 SEHNR and CDR2 FQNEAQ (reference sequence). The V gene end was trimmed by 1 base and the J gene end by 14 bases; junction bases not matched to a gene: 5.

This chain connects TRBV12-3 or TRBV12-4 to TRBJ2-7; no clear D. Trimming removed 0 bases from V and 7 bases from J, with 4 bases in between. This CDR3 is built from 11 residues. The CDR3 nucleotides are TGTGCCAGCAGTTTAGCGCGAGAGCAGTACTTC. Its translation: CASSLAREQYF.

This clone was seen a handful of times. The V call is TRBV5-6, the J call TRBJ1-2; TRBD1 matches at 7 bases. Looked up from germline, CDR1 is SGHDT and CDR2 is YYEEEE. V shed 3 bases and J 7 bases; nucleotides not matched to a gene: 6. This CDR3 is built from 13 residues. CDR3 coding DNA: TGTGCCAGCAGCTACAACAGGGGAACTGGCTACACCTTC. Encoded protein: CASSYNRGTGYTF. Together with reference TRBV5-6 and TRBJ1-2, the CDR3 gives the full variable domain: DAGVTQSPTHLIKTRGQQVTLRCSPKSGHDTVSWYQQALGQGPQFIFQYYEEEERQRGNFPDRFSGHQFPNYSSELNVNALLLGDSALYLCASSYNRGTGYTFGSGTRLTVV.

Comment on this clone: This may arise from a read error, as a much more abundant clone is one base away. The V call is TRBV11-2, the J call TRBJ2-2, with a tentative D call TRBD1 (5 bases). The germline V gene encodes CDR1 SGHAT and CDR2 FQNNGV. V was clipped by 5 bases and J by 1 base, with 5 bases between them. The CDR3 has 13 residues. CDR3 bases: TGTGCCAGCAGCAGGGGGAACACCGGGGAGCTGTTTTTT. It is translated as CASSRGNTGELFF.

The chain has TRBV4-2 and TRBJ2-1, with 11 nucleotides matching TRBD2. The CDR3 length is 14 residues. Germline CDR1 LGHNA, CDR2 YNFKEQ. Unmatched junction bases numbered 3, after V lost 7 bases and J lost 4 bases. The CDR3 DNA reads TGTGCCAGCACGGGGACTAGCGGTTACAATGAGCAGTTCTTC. It codes for CASTGTSGYNEQFF.

V usage is TRBV9 and J usage is TRBJ2-1; the match to TRBD1 covers 9 bases. The CDR3 extends over 15 amino acids. V was pared by 4 bases and J by 4 bases, with 6 bases of the junction left unmatched. The germline V gene has CDR1 SGDLS and CDR2 YYNGEE. CDR3 sequence: CASSLWDRAYNEQFF. For the CDR3, the DNA is TGTGCCAGCAGCCTCTGGGACAGGGCGTACAATGAGCAGTTCTTC.

DNA of the CDR3: TGTGCCAGCAGGGACAGGGGGCGCGGGGGCTACACCTTC. Its translation: CASRDRGRGGYTF. This chain joins TRBV28 and TRBJ1-2; 11 bases are a match to TRBD1. The trim removed 6 bases at V and 8 bases at J, leaving 5 bases unmatched. Germline CDR1 MDHEN, CDR2 SYDVKM. CDR3 length: 13 residues.

This clone was seen only a few times. The sample has other DNA sequences that encode this CDR3 too. This chain links TRBV19 with TRBJ1-1; maybe TRBD1 (6 bases). The CDR3 contains 13 residues. The germline V gene encodes CDR1 LNHDA and CDR2 SQIVND (reference sequence). Trimming removed 7 bases from V and 2 bases from J, with 11 bases in between. The CDR3 here is CASKDRVNTEAFF. CDR3 bases: TGTGCCAGTAAGGACAGAGTTAACACTGAAGCTTTCTTT.